This passage covers 14 T cell receptor beta chains from one sample sequenced in a study of T cells in Graves' hyperthyroidism and ophthalmopathy. Template material for amplifying TCR beta CDR3 regions consisted of RNA transcripts. RT-PCR in the first round (using the HTBI primer set) targeted the TCR CDR3. TCRdb redid the calling of the multiplex PCR reads with MiXCR, one entry per CDR3 protein. Among approximately 400,000 distinct CDR3 sequences, around 16% were seen once, and the ten largest hold 7.5% to 9%. The specimen was blood. Receptors were obtained from a woman aged 18 to 35 with Graves' hyperthyroidism.

This clonotype was observed at least ten times. V gene TRBV20-1 combines with J gene TRBJ2-1, with TRBD2 matching over 8 bases. V lost 3 bases to trimming and J lost 4 bases; unmatched junction nucleotides: 11. CDR1 is DFQATT and CDR2 is SNEGSKA in the germline V gene (reference sequence). The CDR3 extends over 16 amino acids. CDR3 sequence: CSASKLGGGRYNEQFF. The CDR3 nucleotides read TGCAGTGCTAGCAAATTAGGCGGCGGGAGGTACAATGAGCAGTTCTTC.

This clonotype was recorded many times. This chain uses TRBV30 with TRBJ1-2; 7 bases fit TRBD1. V was pared by 3 bases and J by 0 bases, with 7 bases of the junction left unmatched. Germline V gene data show CDR1 as GTSNPN and CDR2 as SVGIG (reference sequence). The CDR3 spans 15 residues. The CDR3 protein is CAWSPWDRPNYGYTF. Written as DNA, the CDR3 is TGTGCCTGGAGCCCCTGGGACAGACCTAACTATGGCTACACCTTC.

In this sample, this clonotype turned up a few times. This chain connects TRBV20-1 to TRBJ2-7, with D possibly matching TRBD2 (6 bases). The CDR3 extends over 13 amino acids. V was trimmed by 5 bases and J by 2 bases, leaving 13 bases between them. CDR1 DFQATT and CDR2 SNEGSKA come from the germline V gene (reference sequence). The CDR3 DNA follows: TGCAGTGCTTCGGGACTTTTAACCTACGAGCAGTACTTC. Its protein product is CSASGLLTYEQYF.

This clonotype showed up many times. The J gene is TRBJ2-3, the V gene TRBV20-1; weak D call: TRBD2 (5 bases). Trimming stripped 5 bases from V and 1 base from J, with 13 bases between. Germline CDR1 is DFQATT and CDR2 is SNEGSKA (reference sequence). The CDR3 sequence is 14 residues long. In nucleotides, the CDR3 is TGCAGTGCTTGGACTTCGGTTCGCACAGATACGCAGTATTTT. The encoded protein is CSAWTSVRTDTQYF.

This clonotype appeared many times. The chain joins TRBV12-3 or TRBV12-4 to TRBJ1-5; D remains ambiguous. The V end lost 4 bases, the J end lost 8 bases, and 9 bases lay between the germline ends. This CDR3 is 12 amino acids long. CDR3 residues: CASSWGQEPQHF. The CDR3 DNA reads TGTGCCAGCAGTTGGGGTCAGGAGCCCCAGCATTTT.

At least ten counts were recorded for this clonotype. The chain couples TRBV27 to TRBJ2-7; 7 nucleotides align to TRBD1. V trimming: 10 bases; J trimming: 0 bases; junction bases outside the gene matches: 9. From germline, CDR1 is MNHEY and CDR2 SMNVEV (reference sequence). The CDR3 spans 14 residues. CDR3 nucleotide sequence: TGTGCCACTCGCCCCGGGACAGACTCCTACGAGCAGTACTTC. Translated, it gives CATRPGTDSYEQYF.

This clonotype turned up a few times. This rearrangement joins TRBV19 to TRBJ1-6; D is undetermined. V was shortened by 6 bases and J by 6 bases, with 9 bases between the two germline ends. Germline V gene lookup returns CDR1 LNHDA and CDR2 SQIVND (reference sequence). The CDR3 is 13 residues long. CDR3 amino acids: CASRIAVNSPLHF. The CDR3 DNA reads TGTGCCAGTAGAATCGCCGTTAATTCACCCCTCCACTTT.

V and J are TRBV14 and TRBJ1-2; TRBD1 matches at 7 bases. CDR1 is SGHDN and CDR2 is FVKESK in the germline V gene. Trimming at V came to 1 base and at J to 7 bases, leaving 9 bases not matched to a gene. The CDR3 totals 15 residues. The CDR3 reads CASSQASQGVGGYTF. The CDR3 coding sequence is TGTGCCAGCAGCCAAGCCTCTCAGGGGGTAGGTGGCTACACCTTC.

This clonotype appeared many times. V gene TRBV7-2 combines with J gene TRBJ2-7; tentatively, D is TRBD2 (5 bases). Germline V CDR1 and CDR2: SGHTA, FQGNSA. The CDR3 loop spans 15 amino acids. V lost 1 base and J 3 bases, leaving 13 bases between the germline ends. CDR3 sequence (DNA): TGTGCCAGCAGCTTAGAGCCCGGTGAGGGCTACGAGCAGTACTTC. Translation: CASSLEPGEGYEQYF.

This clonotype was detected only a few times. The V and J genes are TRBV18 and TRBJ1-2; D is unresolved. The V and J ends lost 0 bases and 8 bases respectively, with 10 bases between them. Germline CDR1 KGHSH, CDR2 LQKENI. The CDR3 length is 13 residues. Here the CDR3 reads CASSPPGVRGYTF. DNA for the CDR3: TGTGCCAGCTCACCACCCGGGGTCCGGGGCTACACCTTC.

This clonotype has at least ten counts. The chain employs TRBV7-8 and TRBJ2-7; D may be TRBD2 (5 bases). The V gene lost 6 bases and the J gene lost 1 base, with 16 bases spanning the gap. Germline-derived CDR1 and CDR2 are SGHVS and FQNEAQ. The CDR3 spans 15 residues. The CDR3 nucleotides are TGTGCCAGCAGTCCAAGCGCTAGCAGATCCTACGAGCAGTACTTC. Residues: CASSPSASRSYEQYF. The complete variable domain, with remaining parts taken from reference TRBV7-8 and TRBJ2-7, reads GAGVSQSPRYKVAKRGQDVALRCDPISGHVSLFWYQQALGQGPEFLTYFQNEAQLDKSGLPSDRFFAERPEGSVSTLKIQRTQQEDSAVYLCASSPSASRSYEQYFGPGTRLTVT.

V gene TRBV5-1 combines with J gene TRBJ1-2; maybe TRBD1 (5 bases). The CDR3 length is 13 residues. The germline gives CDR1 SGHRS, CDR2 YFSETQ. Trimming removed 1 base at V and 6 bases at J, with 10 bases between. The CDR3 nucleotides read TGCGCCAGCAGCTTGTCCTGGGACGATGGCTACACCTTC. Its translation is CASSLSWDDGYTF.

This clonotype was observed at least ten times. J is TRBJ2-7 and V is TRBV2; D may be TRBD1 (6 bases). The CDR3 extends over 13 amino acids. Deletions cut 6 bases from V and 0 bases from J, with 9 bases between. CDR1 SNHLY and CDR2 FYNNEI come from the germline V gene. The CDR3 DNA is TGTGCCAGCAGGATGGACAGCTCCTACGAGCAGTACTTC. The encoded protein is CASRMDSSYEQYF.

This clonotype was picked up many times. The chain is built from TRBV5-1 and TRBJ1-5; 8 nucleotides line up with TRBD1. Germline V gives CDR1 SGHRS, CDR2 YFSETQ. The CDR3 spans 15 residues. Trimming removed 4 bases from V and 8 bases from J; junction bases left unmatched: 11. CDR3 in amino acids: CASSPTGGLSEPQHF. The CDR3 DNA reads as TGCGCCAGCAGCCCTACAGGGGGATTATCAGAGCCCCAGCATTTT.